This TCR beta chain was identified in a study of T cell responses to AZD1222 COVID-19 vaccine. Whole-study context: Analyses pooled second doses at about 4 or about 12 weeks. Study-level results: Clonal diversity was possibly underestimated, and the donors were mostly white British, with more females. Among vaccine-associated CD4 TCRs, coverage spanned spike, with dominance at 160-218 and 743-854.

Worth noting for this clone: Its antigen is as yet unknown.

With V trimmed by 9 bases and J by 1 base, 11 bases remained unmatched. From germline, CDR1 is MNHNY and CDR2 SVGAGI (reference sequence). This CDR3 spans 15 amino acids. Assay: immunoSEQ multiplex PCR; the TCRdb copy retains only in-frame clones and omits some. The sample has tens of thousands of clones, about 90% seen once; the top ten hold just under 5%. Material: peripheral blood, obtained on day 0 of AZD1222 vaccination. The receptor was derived from an adult in good health. V usage is TRBV6-6 and J usage is TRBJ1-1, with TRBD1 identical over 7 bases. The CDR3 DNA sequence: TGTGCCAGTTGGAAATCACAGGGGTCGAACACTGAAGCTTTCTTT. Translating it yields CASWKSQGSNTEAFF.